Given below is one TCR beta chain in context. Its antigen is as yet unknown. This specimen comes from a study of T cell responses to AZD1222 COVID-19 vaccine. Repertoires were generated with immunoSEQ multiplex PCR, while TCRdb's copy carries only in-frame clones and drops some. Of tens of thousands of clones detected, 90% appear once; the ten largest clones hold around 3%. Broader study findings: Only 5 to 7 AZD1222 recipients were seropositive at baseline. Nearly half of spike-specific TCRs reportedly go after variant regions that carry no mutations. Repertoires were obtained solely post-peak T cell response.

The V gene end was trimmed by 5 bases and the J gene end by 0 bases; junction bases not matched to a gene: 6. This CDR3 contains 15 residues. Germline V CDR1 and CDR2: SEHNR, FQNEAQ (reference sequence). The chain recombines TRBV7-9 with TRBJ2-7; 8 bases match TRBD1. The receptor was isolated from an adult in good health. Here the sequenced sample was peripheral blood, taken on day 0 of AZD1222 vaccination. The CDR3 nucleotides are TGTGCCAGCAGCCAAGGACAGGGCAACTCCTACGAGCAGTACTTC. Its translation: CASSQGQGNSYEQYF.